The 29 T cell receptor beta chains presented below share a single source sample, sequenced in a study of blood T cell repertoires in COVID-19. The table came from immunoSEQ multiplex PCR; TCRdb's copy has only in-frame clones and leaves some out. Seen here are 200,000 to 250,000 clones, approximately 80% observed once, and the top ten hold roughly 13%. Sequences were obtained from peripheral blood. Receptor source: a human donor in a cohort sampled during active COVID-19.

This clone was counted a few times. The chain links TRBV25-1 to TRBJ1-1; the D gene is possibly TRBD1 (5 bases). Germline V gene lookup returns CDR1 MGHDK and CDR2 SYGVNS. V was clipped by 4 bases and J by 4 bases, with 13 bases between them. The CDR3 loop spans 14 amino acids. The CDR3 loop is CASSGDGGGTEAFF. The CDR3 DNA sequence: TGTGCCAGCAGTGGGGACGGGGGAGGCACTGAAGCTTTCTTT.

The chain recombines TRBV28 with TRBJ2-1; a possible D gene is TRBD1 (6 bases). Germline V gene lookup returns CDR1 MDHEN and CDR2 SYDVKM. The CDR3 covers 13 residues. DNA for the CDR3: TGTGAAGACCCCGGGACAACCTACAATGAGCAGTTCTTC. Translating it yields CEDPGTTYNEQFF.

The chain joins TRBV5-4 to TRBJ2-3; TRBD1 might be the D (6 bases). Trimming left V 1 base short and J 0 bases short, with 12 bases between. The CDR3 totals 16 residues. The germline gives CDR1 SGHNT, CDR2 YYREEE (reference sequence). The CDR3 bases are TGTGCCAGCAGCTTGCCCGGGACACAAAGCACAGATACGCAGTATTTT. It specifies CASSLPGTQSTDTQYF. The entire variable domain, with the rest obtained from reference TRBV5-4 and TRBJ2-3, is as follows: ETGVTQSPTHLIKTRGQQVTLRCSSQSGHNTVSWYQQALGQGPQFIFQYYREEENGRGNFPPRFSGLQFPNYSSELNVNALELDDSALYLCASSLPGTQSTDTQYFGPGTRLTVL.

The chain joins TRBV27 to TRBJ2-2; TRBD2 agrees at 9 bases. Germline V gene lookup returns CDR1 MNHEY and CDR2 SMNVEV (reference sequence). CDR3 length: 17 residues. J lost 2 bases, V lost 5 bases, and 9 bases had no gene match. The CDR3 loop reads CASSPSAGGINTGELFF. The CDR3 nucleotides are TGTGCCAGCAGTCCCAGTGCGGGAGGGATTAACACCGGGGAGCTGTTTTTT.

The J gene is TRBJ2-2, the V gene TRBV29-1, with TRBD2 as a possible D gene (5 bases). Trimming took 5 bases from V and 0 from J, leaving 13 bases between them. The germline V gene has CDR1 SQVTM and CDR2 ANQGSEA. The CDR3 is 15 amino acids. CDR3 in amino acids: CSVRVGSTNTGELFF. In DNA, the CDR3 is TGCAGCGTTCGGGTAGGGAGTACGAACACCGGGGAGCTGTTTTTT.

The chain couples TRBV7-8 to TRBJ2-5, with 9 bases that match TRBD2. CDR3 length: 15 residues. Germline CDR1 reads SGHVS; CDR2 reads FQNEAQ. The junction had 10 bases not matched to a gene; V was cut back by 6 bases and J by 5 bases. Written as DNA, the CDR3 is TGTGCCAGCAGGCGTGAGGGACTAGCTGTGGAGACCCAGTACTTC. It encodes CASRREGLAVETQYF.

This clone was detected ten times or more. The chain links TRBV7-6 to TRBJ2-7; maybe TRBD1 (5 bases). The CDR3 loop spans 16 amino acids. V was clipped by 2 bases and J by 3 bases, with 17 bases between them. The germline CDR1 and CDR2 sequences are SGHVS and FNYEAQ. CDR3 residues: CASSLSSREDFYEQYF. Written as DNA, the CDR3 is TGTGCCAGCAGCTTATCCTCCAGGGAAGATTTCTACGAGCAGTACTTC.

The V and J genes are TRBV5-1 and TRBJ1-5; D possibly corresponds to TRBD1 (6 bases). Germline V gives CDR1 SGHRS, CDR2 YFSETQ. Trimming took off 2 bases at V and 3 bases at J, with 12 bases between the two ends. The CDR3 has 15 residues. This chain's CDR3 is CASSLSGQPNQPQHF. As DNA, the CDR3 is TGCGCCAGCAGCTTAAGCGGACAGCCCAATCAGCCCCAGCATTTT.

In nucleotides, the CDR3 is TGTGCCACCAGTGACCCTGGGACTAGCGGGAGCGGACGCACAGATACGCAGTATTTT. It encodes CATSDPGTSGSGRTDTQYF. The J gene is TRBJ2-3, the V gene TRBV24-1; 14 bases are a match to TRBD2. The V gene's germline CDR1 is KGHDR and CDR2 SFDVKD. The CDR3 has 19 residues. V gave up 4 bases and J gave up 1 base; unmatched junction bases: 9.

This clone has just one count. The V gene is TRBV2, the J gene TRBJ1-5; D perhaps matches TRBD1 (6 bases). The CDR3 is 15 amino acids. With 6 bases removed from V and 7 bases from J, the gap between germline ends came to 19 bases. CDR1 is SNHLY, CDR2 FYNNEI, per germline. CDR3: CASRGAQSESQPQHF. CDR3 DNA: TGTGCCAGCAGGGGGGCGCAATCGGAATCGCAGCCCCAGCATTTT.

The chain couples TRBV6-1 to TRBJ2-7, with 7 nucleotides matching TRBD1. Germline V gives CDR1 MNHNS, CDR2 SASEGT. This CDR3 comprises 16 residues. The trim removed 2 bases at V and 2 bases at J, leaving 9 bases unmatched. In DNA, the CDR3 is TGTGCCAGCAGTGAACTCGAGGGGGCCCTCGCCTACGAGCAGTACTTC. It is translated as CASSELEGALAYEQYF.

There are many counts of this clone. In DNA, the CDR3 is TGTGCCAGCAGCTCTCGGGACAGCCCCTACGAGCAGTACTTC. This gives the protein CASSSRDSPYEQYF. The chain combines TRBV7-2 with TRBJ2-7, with 7 bases aligning to TRBD1. The CDR3 sequence is 14 residues long. The junction had 5 bases not matched to a gene; V was cut back by 4 bases and J by 2 bases. Germline CDR1 SGHTA, CDR2 FQGNSA.

The rearrangement joins TRBV2 to TRBJ2-2; 8 nucleotides align to TRBD1. Germline CDR1 SNHLY, CDR2 FYNNEI. The CDR3 totals 14 residues. With 8 bases clipped from V and 4 bases from J, the junction kept 6 bases outside the gene matches. The CDR3 is CASSLTGVTGELFF. The CDR3 DNA is TGTGCCAGCTCCTTGACAGGGGTCACCGGGGAGCTGTTTTTT. The full variable domain, rest sourced from reference TRBV2 and TRBJ2-2, is EPEVTQTPSHQVTQMGQEVILRCVPISNHLYFYWYRQILGQKVEFLVSFYNNEISEKSEIFDDQFSVERPDGSNFTLKIRSTKLEDSAMYFCASSLTGVTGELFFGEGSRLTVL.

This clone has a count of ten or more. V gene TRBV6-5 combines with J gene TRBJ1-2; D is unclear. This CDR3 region has 12 residues. V dropped 6 bases and J dropped 5 bases, with 10 bases sitting between them. Germline V lookup: CDR1 MNHEY, CDR2 SVGAGI. CDR3 sequence reads: CASRDNLYGYTF. Here the CDR3 DNA reads TGTGCCAGCAGAGACAACCTTTATGGCTACACCTTC.

V gene TRBV20-1 combines with J gene TRBJ2-2, with 7 bases identical to TRBD2. After removal of 3 bases from V and 4 bases from J, the junction contained 14 bases not matched to a gene. CDR1 is DFQATT and CDR2 is SNEGSKA in the germline V gene (reference sequence). This CDR3 is built from 17 residues. The DNA of the CDR3 is TGCAGTGCTAGTCCCGGGGGGACTGCGTCGGGCACCGGGGAGCTGTTTTTT. This sequence encodes CSASPGGTASGTGELFF.

CDR3 loop: CASSSRGGKQFF. DNA for the CDR3: TGTGCCAGCAGTTCGCGCGGGGGTAAGCAGTTCTTC. The V call is TRBV12-3 or TRBV12-4, the J call TRBJ2-1; 7 nucleotides agree with TRBD2. The CDR3 consists of 12 residues. J was trimmed by 11 bases and V by 4 bases; bases with no gene match: 5.

This chain links TRBV5-4 with TRBJ2-7, with 9 positions matching TRBD1. Looked up from germline, CDR1 is SGHNT and CDR2 is YYREEE (reference sequence). The CDR3 consists of 17 residues. With 6 bases clipped from V and 3 bases from J, the junction kept 16 bases outside the gene matches. In DNA form, the CDR3 reads TGTGCCAGCAACTTCGGGAATCGCCGGGACAGGGACTACGAGCAGTACTTC. Protein product: CASNFGNRRDRDYEQYF.

This clone was recorded a few times. The chain links TRBV4-3 to TRBJ1-3; TRBD1 is a possible D gene (6 bases). V shed 1 base and J shed 3 bases, with 10 bases lying between them. CDR3 length: 15 residues. Germline CDR1 reads LGHNA; CDR2 reads YSLEER. In DNA form, the CDR3 reads TGCGCCAGCAGCCAAGGCCCAGGGGTTGGAAACACCATATATTTT. Its translation is CASSQGPGVGNTIYF.

The chain recombines TRBV2 with TRBJ2-7, with 11 bases that match TRBD2. The trim removed 4 bases at V and 1 base at J, leaving 12 bases unmatched. The V gene's germline CDR1 is SNHLY and CDR2 FYNNEI. The CDR3 has 18 amino acids. The CDR3 coding sequence is TGTGCCAGCAGTGTAGTAGCGGGAGGGCAGAAGAGTTCCTACGAGCAGTACTTC. Translated: CASSVVAGGQKSSYEQYF.

The chain uses TRBV9 and TRBJ1-5; D may be TRBD1 (5 bases). The CDR3 spans 14 residues. Looked up from germline, CDR1 is SGDLS and CDR2 is YYNGEE. V was clipped by 4 bases and J by 0 bases, with 8 bases between them. In DNA form, the CDR3 reads TGTGCCAGCAGCCGGACATCTAGCAATCAGCCCCAGCATTTT. It specifies CASSRTSSNQPQHF.

Details on this clone: Germline is not matched at one junction end, which may reflect a read error. Other DNA sequences in the sample encode the same CDR3. The chain employs TRBV18 and TRBJ2-7, with 9 positions matching TRBD1. This CDR3 spans 14 amino acids. The germline CDR1 and CDR2 sequences are KGHSH and LQKENI. Written as DNA, the CDR3 is TGTGCCAGCTCACCAGGGACAGGGACCTATGAGCAGTACTTC. Its protein product is CASSPGTGTYEQYF.

This clone was counted once. V usage is TRBV27 and J usage is TRBJ2-5; weak D call: TRBD2 (6 bases). V lost 6 bases, J lost 6 bases, and 17 bases lay in between. Germline assignment: CDR1 MNHEY and CDR2 SMNVEV (reference sequence). This CDR3 contains 14 residues. The CDR3 nucleotides are TGTGCCAGCAGACCCGTCCCCGGGAGCCAGACCCAGTACTTC. Amino acids: CASRPVPGSQTQYF.

This clone came up many times. V is TRBV4-2 and J is TRBJ1-1; D is undetermined. V dropped 5 bases and J dropped 10 bases, with 17 bases sitting between them. Per the germline V gene, CDR1 is LGHNA and CDR2 is YNFKEQ. The CDR3 spans 13 residues. Written as DNA, the CDR3 is TGTGCCAGCAGCTATGTGGACCCAGCGGCAGCTTTCTTT. This translates into CASSYVDPAAAFF.

Only one count was recorded for this clone. J is TRBJ2-3 and V is TRBV19; 9 bases match TRBD2. CDR1 LNHDA and CDR2 SQIVND come from the germline V gene (reference sequence). The V gene end was trimmed by 10 bases and the J gene end by 0 bases; junction bases not matched to a gene: 5. The CDR3 covers 14 residues. The CDR3 region has the DNA TGTGCCACCCTAGCGGGGTCTAGCACAGATACGCAGTATTTT. Translated: CATLAGSSTDTQYF. The whole variable domain, remainder taken from reference TRBV19 and TRBJ2-3, is DGGITQSPKYLFRKEGQNVTLSCEQNLNHDAMYWYRQDPGQGLRLIYYSQIVNDFQKGDIAEGYSVSREKKESFPLTVTSAQKNPTAFYLCATLAGSSTDTQYFGPGTRLTVL.

This clone was seen only a few times. The gene calls are TRBV9 and TRBJ1-5; 9 nucleotides line up with TRBD1. Per the germline V gene, CDR1 is SGDLS and CDR2 is YYNGEE. Trimming cost V 3 bases and J 9 bases; bases outside gene matches: 7. The CDR3 totals 14 residues. DNA of the CDR3: TGTGCCAGCAGCGGGGGACAGGGTTCATGGCCCCAGCATTTT. Translation: CASSGGQGSWPQHF.

The gene calls are TRBV6-5 and TRBJ2-1, with TRBD2 matching over 10 bases. The CDR3 covers 15 residues. Germline assignment: CDR1 MNHEY and CDR2 SVGAGI. J gave up 10 bases and V 0 bases, and 6 bases lay outside the gene matches. The CDR3 region has the DNA TGTGCCAGCAGTTACTCCCAGCGGGGGGGCGTCGAGCAGTTCTTC. Protein: CASSYSQRGGVEQFF.

V and J are TRBV3-1 (or the pseudogene TRBV3-2) and TRBJ2-2; 8 bases are shared with TRBD2. The junction had 8 bases not matched to a gene; V was cut back by 8 bases and J by 3 bases. The CDR3 is 15 residues long. Germline V gene data show CDR1 as LGHDT and CDR2 as YNNKEL (reference sequence). The CDR3 spells CASHPGGGYTGELFF. In DNA form, the CDR3 reads TGTGCCAGCCATCCCGGGGGGGGGTACACCGGGGAGCTGTTTTTT.

The rearrangement joins TRBV11-2 to TRBJ1-2; no clear D. Trimming pared 1 base from V and 3 bases from J, leaving 6 bases between. This CDR3 has 13 amino acids. From germline, CDR1 is SGHAT and CDR2 FQNNGV. CDR3 loop: CASSLGQDYGYTF. The CDR3 bases are TGTGCCAGCAGCTTAGGTCAGGACTATGGCTACACCTTC.

This clone is a singleton in its sample. V and J are TRBV5-1 and TRBJ2-4, with TRBD2 as a possible D gene (6 bases). The CDR3 is 14 amino acids. Looked up from germline, CDR1 is SGHRS and CDR2 is YFSETQ. Trimming cost V 0 bases and J 8 bases, with 12 bases left between them. The CDR3: CASSLGGGEYIQYF. The CDR3 bases are TGCGCCAGCAGCTTGGGCGGAGGGGAGTACATTCAGTACTTC.